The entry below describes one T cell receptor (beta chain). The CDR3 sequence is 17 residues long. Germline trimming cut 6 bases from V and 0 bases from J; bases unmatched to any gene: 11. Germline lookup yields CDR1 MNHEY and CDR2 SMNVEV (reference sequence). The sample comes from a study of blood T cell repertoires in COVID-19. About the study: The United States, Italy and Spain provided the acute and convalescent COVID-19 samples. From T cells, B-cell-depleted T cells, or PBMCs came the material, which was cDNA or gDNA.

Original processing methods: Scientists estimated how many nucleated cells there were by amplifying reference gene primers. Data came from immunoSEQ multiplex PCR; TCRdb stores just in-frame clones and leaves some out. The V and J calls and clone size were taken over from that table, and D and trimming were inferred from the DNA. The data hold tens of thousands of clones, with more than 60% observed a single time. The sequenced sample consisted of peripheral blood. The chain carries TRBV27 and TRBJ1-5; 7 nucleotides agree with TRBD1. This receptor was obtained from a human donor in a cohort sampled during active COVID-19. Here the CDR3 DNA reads TGTGCCAGCAGAGCCCTGACAGGGTTTTATAGCAATCAGCCCCAGCATTTT. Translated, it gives CASRALTGFYSNQPQHF.